These 8 T cell receptor beta chains originate from one sample sequenced in a study of T-cell memory formation after mild COVID-19. TCRdb processed the 5' RACE reads anew with MiXCR; each CDR3 protein has one entry. Counted here are 110,000 or so distinct CDR3 sequences, about 20% occurring once; the ten biggest clones make up about two fifths. Sequences were obtained from PBMCs or a T cell subset sorted from them (not recorded which). All receptors come from a man aged 18 to 30 who had mild COVID-19 (a few samples of this study predate the infection). Cell type and time point are not known.

The rearrangement uses TRBV19 and TRBJ1-5, with D possibly being TRBD1 (6 bases). V dropped 7 bases and J dropped 4 bases, with 11 bases sitting between them. CDR3 size: 13 residues. Germline V gene lookup returns CDR1 LNHDA and CDR2 SQIVND (reference sequence). Written as DNA, the CDR3 is TGTGCCAGTACCAATAGGGGGAATCAGCCCCAGCATTTT. It is translated as CASTNRGNQPQHF.

This chain joins TRBV7-8 and TRBJ1-1, with D hard to call. The CDR3 is made up of 13 amino acids. V dropped 6 bases and J dropped 1 base, with 9 bases sitting between them. Germline V gives CDR1 SGHVS, CDR2 FQNEAQ. The CDR3 spells CASRFLGNTEAFF. The CDR3 DNA follows: TGTGCCAGCAGATTTTTGGGGAACACTGAAGCTTTCTTT.

There are a few counts of this clonotype. V usage is TRBV6-5 and J usage is TRBJ2-1, with 12 bases that match TRBD2. The CDR3 is 17 amino acids. Germline lookup yields CDR1 MNHEY and CDR2 SVGAGI. V lost 2 bases and J lost 4; bases outside the gene matches: 6. The CDR3 DNA follows: TGTGCCAGCAGTTACGCCGGCCTAGCGGGGGGGTACAATGAGCAGTTCTTC. It translates to CASSYAGLAGGYNEQFF.

This clonotype has a handful of counts. The chain links TRBV7-9 to TRBJ2-7; 8 positions agree with TRBD1. V dropped 5 bases and J dropped 4; count of bases not matched to a gene: 10. Germline assignment: CDR1 SEHNR and CDR2 FQNEAQ (reference sequence). The CDR3 runs to 15 residues. Written as DNA, the CDR3 is TGTGCCAGCAGCCCGCGGACAGGGTCAGGGTACGAGCAGTACTTC. Its protein is CASSPRTGSGYEQYF.

This rearrangement joins TRBV5-6 to TRBJ2-7; D may be TRBD1 or TRBD2 (5 bases each). The CDR3 is 14 amino acids. V lost 4 bases, J lost 5 bases, and 16 bases lay in between. Per the germline V gene, CDR1 is SGHDT and CDR2 is YYEEEE. The CDR3 loop reads CASSVEGWWNEQYF. The CDR3 bases are TGTGCCAGCAGCGTCGAGGGGTGGTGGAACGAGCAGTACTTC.

This chain joins TRBV4-1 and TRBJ1-2, with 11 bases that match TRBD1. CDR1 and CDR2 from the germline V gene are MGHRA and YSYEKL. The V and J ends lost 2 bases and 8 bases, in that order; junction bases with no gene match: 7. The CDR3 is 15 residues long. The CDR3 here is CASSQFWDRGEGYTF. DNA for the CDR3: TGCGCCAGCAGCCAATTCTGGGACAGGGGGGAAGGCTACACCTTC.

V gene TRBV20-1 combines with J gene TRBJ1-2; D unresolved. V was cut by 6 bases and J by 4 bases, with 9 bases left in between. This CDR3 region has 11 residues. The germline CDR1 and CDR2 sequences are DFQATT and SNEGSKA (reference sequence). The CDR3 DNA reads as TGCAGTGCCGCTTACTTCTATGGCTACACCTTC. Translated: CSAAYFYGYTF.

To note about this clonotype: The junction shows a germline mismatch at one end, possibly a read error. The chain joins TRBV7-8 to TRBJ1-2; no definite D call. This CDR3 is 16 amino acids long. Germline assignment: CDR1 SGHVS and CDR2 FQNEAQ. CDR3 sequence reads: CASCLASFPTSYGYTF. As DNA, the CDR3 is TGTGCCAGCTGCTTAGCCAGTTTCCCGACCTCCTATGGCTACACCTTC.